A selection of T cell receptor beta chains follows, all from one sample in a study of OX40 agonist ivuxolimab in advanced cancers. The data were produced by immunoSEQ multiplex PCR, yet TCRdb's version contains in-frame clones alone and is incomplete. Of around 43,000 clones in the sample, approximately 86% are singletons; the top ten hold 13%. Sequencing was performed on CD4+ or CD8+ T cells sorted from blood, taken in a trial of the OX40 agonist ivuxolimab. These TCRs come from an adult with an advanced solid tumor such as melanoma, head and neck, liver or kidney cancer. The CDR3 runs from the conserved cysteine through the conserved F or W. D genes are given only for firm matches. The size of a clone is reported for some rows only, either as once, few or many, or as a class for expanded clones.

clone_size: .; cdr3_length: 17; v_call: TRBV4-3; d_call: TRBD1; j_call: TRBJ1-1; cdr3_nt: TGCGCCAGCAGCCAAGACCGGACAGGGGCGACGAACACTGAAGCTTTCTTT; cdr3_aa: CASSQDRTGATNTEAFF
clone_size: .; cdr3_length: 15; v_call: TRBV7-2; d_call: TRBD1; j_call: TRBJ2-1; cdr3_nt: TGTGCCAGCAGCTCCATCCAGGGGGTCTACAATGAGCAGTTCTTC; cdr3_aa: CASSSIQGVYNEQFF
clone_size: .; cdr3_length: 14; v_call: TRBV7-6; d_call: .; j_call: TRBJ1-2; cdr3_nt: TGTGCCAGCAGCTTAGGGGACGGCAACTATGGCTACACCTTC; cdr3_aa: CASSLGDGNYGYTF
clone_size: .; cdr3_length: 15; v_call: TRBV5-1; d_call: .; j_call: TRBJ2-5; cdr3_nt: TGCGCCAGCAGCTTGATTAGTGGGGTCCAAGAGACCCAGTACTTC; cdr3_aa: CASSLISGVQETQYF
clone_size: once; cdr3_length: 14; v_call: TRBV9; d_call: .; j_call: TRBJ2-2; cdr3_nt: TGTGCCAGCAGCCCACGGACAGAAACCGGGGAGCTGTTTTTT; cdr3_aa: CASSPRTETGELFF
clone_size: .; cdr3_length: 18; v_call: TRBV2; d_call: .; j_call: TRBJ1-1; cdr3_nt: TGTGCCAGCAGCGGACCGGCGGGGCAGGTCCAATTGAACACTGAAGCTTTCTTT; cdr3_aa: CASSGPAGQVQLNTEAFF
clone_size: .; cdr3_length: 13; v_call: TRBV2; d_call: .; j_call: TRBJ2-7; cdr3_nt: TGTGCCAGCAGTTCAGACGGGTCCTACGAGCAGTACTTC; cdr3_aa: CASSSDGSYEQYF
clone_size: .; cdr3_length: 12; v_call: TRBV6-1; d_call: .; j_call: TRBJ1-2; cdr3_nt: TGTGCCAGCAGCCCACAGGACTATGGCTACACCTTC; cdr3_aa: CASSPQDYGYTF
clone_size: .; cdr3_length: 14; v_call: TRBV6-1; d_call: TRBD1; j_call: TRBJ1-5; cdr3_nt: TGTGCCAGCAGTGCCGCAGGGGGCGCTCAGCCCCAGCATTTT; cdr3_aa: CASSAAGGAQPQHF
clone_size: .; cdr3_length: 11; v_call: TRBV7-9; d_call: .; j_call: TRBJ2-1; cdr3_nt: TGTGCCAGCAGCTTAAACAATGAGCAGTTCTTC; cdr3_aa: CASSLNNEQFF
clone_size: .; cdr3_length: 14; v_call: TRBV6-5; d_call: TRBD1; j_call: TRBJ2-7; cdr3_nt: TGTGCCAGCAGCTCCGGGACAGGCTTCTACGAGCAGTACTTC; cdr3_aa: CASSSGTGFYEQYF
clone_size: .; cdr3_length: 13; v_call: TRBV10-2; d_call: TRBD1; j_call: TRBJ1-1; cdr3_nt: TGCGCCTCTCAGGGGGGTTCGGACACTGAAGCTTTCTTT; cdr3_aa: CASQGGSDTEAFF
clone_size: .; cdr3_length: 15; v_call: TRBV2; d_call: TRBD2; j_call: TRBJ2-3; cdr3_nt: TGTGCCAGCAGTGAAAGGGGACTAGCTACAGATACGCAGTATTTT; cdr3_aa: CASSERGLATDTQYF
clone_size: .; cdr3_length: 15; v_call: TRBV6-1; d_call: .; j_call: TRBJ2-2; cdr3_nt: TGTGCCAGCAGTGAATACGGCAGGGAATCCGGGGAGCTGTTTTTT; cdr3_aa: CASSEYGRESGELFF
clone_size: .; cdr3_length: 14; v_call: TRBV7-6; d_call: .; j_call: TRBJ2-4; cdr3_nt: TGTGCCAGCAGCCTAACGGGTGTCAAGGACATTCAGTACTTC; cdr3_aa: CASSLTGVKDIQYF
clone_size: .; cdr3_length: 15; v_call: TRBV4-2; d_call: .; j_call: TRBJ2-1; cdr3_nt: TGTGCCAGCAGCCAAGTTCTTGGGATCAGGATTGAGCAGTTCTTC; cdr3_aa: CASSQVLGIRIEQFF
clone_size: .; cdr3_length: 15; v_call: TRBV7-8; d_call: TRBD1; j_call: TRBJ2-7; cdr3_nt: TGTGCCAGCAGCTCCAAATCCACAGGGGGGTACGAGCAGTACTTC; cdr3_aa: CASSSKSTGGYEQYF
clone_size: .; cdr3_length: 14; v_call: TRBV7-9; d_call: .; j_call: TRBJ1-2; cdr3_nt: TGTGCCAGCAGCTTAGTCGGGGGATCGGAAGGCTACACCTTC; cdr3_aa: CASSLVGGSEGYTF
clone_size: .; cdr3_length: 15; v_call: TRBV13; d_call: .; j_call: TRBJ1-5; cdr3_nt: TGTGCCAGCAGCTCAAGAATCCGGGGGAATCAGCCCCAGCATTTT; cdr3_aa: CASSSRIRGNQPQHF
clone_size: .; cdr3_length: 13; v_call: TRBV27; d_call: .; j_call: TRBJ2-1; cdr3_nt: TGTGCCAGCTCCGAACGGGAGTACAATGAGCAGTTCTTC; cdr3_aa: CASSEREYNEQFF
clone_size: .; cdr3_length: 12; v_call: TRBV5-6; d_call: .; j_call: TRBJ2-7; cdr3_nt: TGTGCCACGACCACAGGTACCTACGAGCAGTACTTC; cdr3_aa: CATTTGTYEQYF
clone_size: .; cdr3_length: 13; v_call: TRBV5-4; d_call: .; j_call: TRBJ1-1; cdr3_nt: TGTGCCAGCAGCACCGACCCCGAGGCTGAAGCTTTCTTT; cdr3_aa: CASSTDPEAEAFF
clone_size: .; cdr3_length: 17; v_call: TRBV7-9; d_call: TRBD1; j_call: TRBJ2-7; cdr3_nt: TGTGCCAGCAGCTTAGGCCCGGGACAGGGGGCCTCCTACGAGCAGTACTTC; cdr3_aa: CASSLGPGQGASYEQYF
clone_size: .; cdr3_length: 16; v_call: TRBV19; d_call: .; j_call: TRBJ1-2; cdr3_nt: TGTGCCAGTAGTATAAGCACGGAGGGGTTAAACTATGGCTACACCTTC; cdr3_aa: CASSISTEGLNYGYTF
clone_size: .; cdr3_length: 13; v_call: TRBV16; d_call: .; j_call: TRBJ1-2; cdr3_nt: TGTGCCAGCAGCCCGAACAGGGACTATGGCTACACCTTC; cdr3_aa: CASSPNRDYGYTF
clone_size: .; cdr3_length: 15; v_call: TRBV19; d_call: TRBD2; j_call: TRBJ2-3; cdr3_nt: TGTGCCAGTAGTATTTCGGGGGGGCCGGCAGATACGCAGTATTTT; cdr3_aa: CASSISGGPADTQYF
clone_size: once; cdr3_length: 12; v_call: TRBV9; d_call: .; j_call: TRBJ2-7; cdr3_nt: TGTGCCAGCAGCGCGGACAACTACGAGCAGTACTTC; cdr3_aa: CASSADNYEQYF
clone_size: .; cdr3_length: 14; v_call: TRBV5-6; d_call: .; j_call: TRBJ1-1; cdr3_nt: TGTGCCAGCAGCCCCTCCGCTGAATCCACTGAAGCTTTCTTT; cdr3_aa: CASSPSAESTEAFF